These 26 T cell receptor beta chains originate from one sample sequenced in a study of T cells in Graves' hyperthyroidism and ophthalmopathy. Using RNA transcripts as the source, TCR beta CDR3 regions were amplified. Using the HTBI primer set, a first-round RT-PCR was run on the TCR CDR3. TCRdb passed the multiplex PCR reads through MiXCR, listing each CDR3 protein once. Here the sample spans about 740,000 distinct CDR3 sequences, 12% to 15% being singletons. The source material was blood. The origin of the receptors is a woman between 18 and 29 years old with Graves' hyperthyroidism.

V and J are TRBV7-8 and TRBJ1-4; 7 positions agree with TRBD1. Trimming at V came to 3 bases and at J to 4 bases, leaving 2 bases not matched to a gene. This CDR3 contains 14 residues. Germline V gives CDR1 SGHVS, CDR2 FQNEAQ. CDR3 nucleotides: TGTGCCAGCAGCTTGGACAGGCTTAATGAAAAACTGTTTTTT. Residues: CASSLDRLNEKLFF. Filled out from reference TRBV7-8 and TRBJ1-4, the complete variable domain reads GAGVSQSPRYKVAKRGQDVALRCDPISGHVSLFWYQQALGQGPEFLTYFQNEAQLDKSGLPSDRFFAERPEGSVSTLKIQRTQQEDSAVYLCASSLDRLNEKLFFGSGTQLSVL.

Only a few counts were recorded for this clonotype. The CDR3 DNA reads TGTGCCAGCAGTTTAAGGAGAGATTCACGGCCCCAGCATTTT. This gives the protein CASSLRRDSRPQHF. This chain uses TRBV12-3 or TRBV12-4 with TRBJ1-5, with D uncertain. The germline V and J ends were trimmed by 2 bases and 9 bases, with 14 bases remaining between them. This CDR3 has 14 amino acids.

This clonotype was counted a few times. This chain uses TRBV2 with TRBJ2-2; the match to TRBD2 covers 11 bases. Looked up from germline, CDR1 is SNHLY and CDR2 is FYNNEI. V gave up 6 bases and J gave up 6 bases; unmatched junction bases: 6. The CDR3 covers 15 residues. CDR3 residues: CASRETSGIAGELFF. The CDR3 nucleotides read TGTGCCAGCAGGGAGACTAGCGGGATTGCCGGGGAGCTGTTTTTT. Looking up the rest from reference TRBV2 and TRBJ2-2 gives the full variable domain: EPEVTQTPSHQVTQMGQEVILRCVPISNHLYFYWYRQILGQKVEFLVSFYNNEISEKSEIFDDQFSVERPDGSNFTLKIRSTKLEDSAMYFCASRETSGIAGELFFGEGSRLTVL.

The sample holds a few counts of this clonotype. V gene TRBV20-1 combines with J gene TRBJ2-6, with D unclear. Trimming pared 4 bases from V and 1 base from J, leaving 2 bases between. This CDR3 comprises 12 residues. Germline V gene lookup returns CDR1 DFQATT and CDR2 SNEGSKA (reference sequence). CDR3 bases: TGCAGTGCTATTTCTGGGGCCAACGTCCTGACTTTC. It encodes CSAISGANVLTF.

This clonotype was seen many times. The gene calls are TRBV28 and TRBJ2-7; perhaps TRBD1 as D (5 bases). The V gene's germline CDR1 is MDHEN and CDR2 SYDVKM. This CDR3 has 13 residues. The V end lost 8 bases, the J end lost 3 bases, and 14 bases lay between the germline ends. The CDR3 sequence: CASRPDTDYEQYF. CDR3 coding DNA: TGTGCCAGCCGACCGGACACGGACTACGAGCAGTACTTC.

This clonotype was seen many times. V usage is TRBV27 and J usage is TRBJ2-5; possibly TRBD1 or TRBD2 for D (5 bases each). V lost 5 bases, J lost 4 bases, and 17 bases lay in between. CDR1 is MNHEY, CDR2 SMNVEV, per germline (reference sequence). CDR3 length: 15 residues. The CDR3 DNA sequence: TGTGCCAGCAGTGCACCGGGACGGCCAATAGAGACCCAGTACTTC. This translates into CASSAPGRPIETQYF.

V gene TRBV7-9 combines with J gene TRBJ2-1; 10 bases match TRBD1. The germline V gene encodes CDR1 SEHNR and CDR2 FQNEAQ (reference sequence). Trimming took 4 bases from V and 8 from J; bases not matched to a gene: 5. The CDR3 runs 14 residues. The DNA for the CDR3 is TGTGCCAGCAGCTCGACAGGGGGCCATGATGAGCAGTTCTTC. Translating gives CASSSTGGHDEQFF.

This clonotype was seen a few times. This chain joins TRBV7-3 and TRBJ2-1; TRBD2 might be the D (5 bases). Germline CDR1 and CDR2: SGHTA and FQGTGA. The CDR3 extends over 16 amino acids. Trimming left V 1 base short and J 5 bases short, with 15 bases between. This CDR3 reads CASSLSGGRLNNEQFF. The CDR3 DNA reads TGTGCCAGCAGCTTAAGCGGAGGCCGCCTTAACAATGAGCAGTTCTTC.

This clonotype showed up many times. The V call is TRBV11-2, the J call TRBJ2-1; 12 bases fit TRBD2. CDR1 and CDR2 from the germline V gene are SGHAT and FQNNGV. With V trimmed by 6 bases and J by 9 bases, 9 bases remained unmatched. The CDR3 sequence is 15 residues long. Here the CDR3 reads CASRSLTSGRTEQFF. The CDR3 DNA follows: TGTGCCAGCAGGTCGTTGACTAGCGGGAGAACTGAGCAGTTCTTC.

This clonotype was picked up one time. This sequence may be a read error, since a much larger clone differs from it by one base. This CDR3 is missing its conserved last phenylalanine or tryptophan, likely due to a read error. The rearrangement joins TRBV3-1 to TRBJ2-4; perhaps D is TRBD1 or TRBD2 (5 bases each). This CDR3 is 17 amino acids long. Germline values: CDR1 LGHDT, CDR2 YNNKEL (reference sequence). V shed 2 bases and J shed 6 bases, with 20 bases lying between them. CDR3 residues: CASSQKASGPNPNIQYV. In nucleotides, the CDR3 is TGTGCCAGCAGCCAAAAGGCCTCGGGACCGAATCCAAACATTCAGTACGTC.

This chain's CDR3 is CASSLGGPDIQYF. The CDR3 coding sequence is TGTGCCAGCAGCCTAGGAGGGCCAGACATTCAGTACTTC. The chain has TRBV7-8 and TRBJ2-4, with D possibly matching TRBD2 (6 bases). The germline gives CDR1 SGHVS, CDR2 FQNEAQ. With 5 bases removed from V and 8 bases from J, the gap between germline ends came to 13 bases. The CDR3 is 13 residues long.

This clonotype occurred many times. This rearrangement joins TRBV18 to TRBJ1-1, with 9 bases identical to TRBD1. Looked up from germline, CDR1 is KGHSH and CDR2 is LQKENI. Germline trimming cut 4 bases from V and 1 base from J; bases unmatched to any gene: 4. The CDR3 is made up of 15 amino acids. The CDR3 sequence is CASSQWGQGNTEAFF. CDR3 nucleotide sequence: TGTGCCAGCTCACAGTGGGGACAGGGGAACACTGAAGCTTTCTTT.

This sequence joins TRBV27 and TRBJ1-3, with D possibly matching TRBD1 (5 bases). The ends were cut back, 4 bases at V and 7 bases at J, with 14 bases in the middle. The CDR3 extends over 14 amino acids. Looked up from germline, CDR1 is MNHEY and CDR2 is SMNVEV (reference sequence). CDR3 loop: CASSSKLGANTIYF. In DNA form, the CDR3 reads TGTGCCAGCAGTTCGAAACTAGGGGCGAACACCATATATTTT.

This clonotype showed up many times. The CDR3 nucleotides are TGTGCCAGCAGTCCAGGTAGCGACGAGCAGTACTTC. Amino acids: CASSPGSDEQYF. The J gene is TRBJ2-7, the V gene TRBV6-2 or TRBV6-3, with D possibly matching TRBD2 (5 bases). The CDR3 has 12 residues. Germline V gene lookup returns CDR1 MNHEY and CDR2 SVGEGT. With 5 bases removed from V and 5 bases from J, the gap between germline ends came to 10 bases.

V usage is TRBV5-1 and J usage is TRBJ1-3, with no clear D. Trimming took 0 bases from V and 0 from J, leaving 10 bases between them. This CDR3 is 16 amino acids long. Germline CDR1 and CDR2: SGHRS and YFSETQ. The CDR3 sequence is CASSLVAAISGNTIYF. The CDR3, as DNA: TGCGCCAGCAGCTTGGTGGCAGCCATCTCTGGAAACACCATATATTTT.

This chain connects TRBV24-1 to TRBJ2-1; D is perhaps TRBD1 (9 bases). V was shortened by 5 bases and J by 8 bases, with 36 bases between the two germline ends. The CDR3 spans 21 residues. Germline-derived CDR1 and CDR2 are KGHDR and SFDVKD. CDR3 loop: CATSGGTYGTGIQRESYEQFF. The CDR3 nucleotides read TGTGCCACCAGTGGGGGAACTTACGGGACAGGGATCCAGCGGGAGTCCTATGAGCAGTTCTTC.

About this clonotype: A read error may account for a junction end that differs from germline. The V gene is TRBV10-2, the J gene TRBJ2-3, with 9 bases fitting TRBD1. This CDR3 is built from 14 residues. Germline CDR1 reads WSHSY; CDR2 reads SAAADI. CDR3 residues: CAISARTGADTQYF. The CDR3 DNA reads as TGTGCCATCAGCGCCCGGACAGGGGCAGATACGCAGTATTTT.

The gene calls are TRBV28 and TRBJ1-1, with unresolved D. CDR1 is MDHEN, CDR2 SYDVKM, per germline. Trimming shortened V by 7 bases and J by 0 bases, and 9 bases separated the two germline ends. The CDR3 extends over 13 amino acids. Written as DNA, the CDR3 is TGTGCCAGCACCCAATCCCTGAACACTGAAGCTTTCTTT. It is translated as CASTQSLNTEAFF.

This chain joins TRBV30 and TRBJ1-5; D remains ambiguous. Germline assignment: CDR1 GTSNPN and CDR2 SVGIG (reference sequence). V lost 2 bases to trimming and J lost 3 bases, with 8 bases between them. This CDR3 region has 13 residues. The CDR3 sequence is CAWSMGYNQPQHF. The DNA for the CDR3 is TGTGCCTGGAGTATGGGCTACAATCAGCCCCAGCATTTT.

This clonotype was picked up a small number of times. CDR3 coding DNA: TGTGCCAGTACTAGCAGGCCAAATAATCAGCCCCAGCATTTT. Translated: CASTSRPNNQPQHF. V and J are TRBV19 and TRBJ1-5, with D uncertain. The CDR3 spans 14 residues. Per germline, CDR1 LNHDA and CDR2 SQIVND (reference sequence). Trimming stripped 7 bases from V and 4 bases from J, with 14 bases between.

In its sample, this clonotype was seen many times. The chain combines TRBV12-3 or TRBV12-4 with TRBJ2-5; D ambiguous. The V end was cut by 4 bases, the J end by 4 bases, with 13 bases between. CDR3 length: 14 residues. The CDR3: CASSSLTWGETQYF. The CDR3 DNA follows: TGTGCCAGCAGTTCACTTACGTGGGGAGAGACCCAGTACTTC.

The chain combines TRBV3-1 with TRBJ2-7; a weak D match, TRBD2 (6 bases). The CDR3 sequence is 15 residues long. Trimming stripped 1 base from V and 5 bases from J, with 15 bases between. CDR1 is LGHDT, CDR2 YNNKEL, per germline (reference sequence). The CDR3 loop reads CASSQATLANHEQYF. CDR3 nucleotides: TGTGCCAGCAGCCAAGCAACGCTAGCGAACCACGAGCAGTACTTC.

CDR3 coding DNA: TGTGCCAGCAGCTTAACGGGGGTTGCAACTAATGAAAAACTGTTTTTT. This sequence encodes CASSLTGVATNEKLFF. The V call is TRBV7-9, the J call TRBJ1-4, with a possible D match to TRBD1 (5 bases). The V gene lost 2 bases and the J gene lost 0 bases, with 10 bases spanning the gap. Germline CDR1 SEHNR, CDR2 FQNEAQ (reference sequence). The CDR3 length is 16 residues. Together with reference TRBV7-9 and TRBJ1-4, the CDR3 gives the full variable domain: DTGVSQNPRHKITKRGQNVTFRCDPISEHNRLYWYRQTLGQGPEFLTYFQNEAQLEKSRLLSDRFSAERPKGSFSTLEIQRTEQGDSAMYLCASSLTGVATNEKLFFGSGTQLSVL.

This clonotype occurred many times. V is TRBV3-1 and J is TRBJ1-2; 7 nucleotides agree with TRBD1. The V segment lost 3 bases and the J segment 4 bases; nucleotides outside the gene matches: 11. CDR3 length: 16 residues. The germline CDR1 and CDR2 sequences are LGHDT and YNNKEL (reference sequence). CDR3 residues: CASSHATGTALYGYTF. In nucleotides, the CDR3 is TGTGCCAGCAGCCATGCCACCGGGACAGCACTCTATGGCTACACCTTC.

This clonotype was seen a few times. The chain uses TRBV20-1 and TRBJ2-7; 10 positions match TRBD2. The germline CDR1 and CDR2 sequences are DFQATT and SNEGSKA (reference sequence). The CDR3 totals 15 residues. V trimming: 0 bases; J trimming: 4 bases; junction bases outside the gene matches: 6. Here the CDR3 DNA reads TGCAGTGCTAGAGATCCCCTAGCGGGAGCTTACGAGCAGTACTTC. Amino acids: CSARDPLAGAYEQYF.

In this sample, this clonotype turned up a few times. The junction departs from the called germline gene at one end, perhaps through a read error. The chain recombines TRBV3-1 with TRBJ2-1; 9 bases line up with TRBD2. In germline, CDR1 is LGHDT, CDR2 YNNKEL (reference sequence). This CDR3 is built from 21 residues. The CDR3 sequence: CASSQARSGSVFIAVFNEQLF. The CDR3 DNA reads TGTGCCAGCAGCCAGGCCCGTAGCGGGAGTGTCTTCATTGCGGTGTTTAATGAGCAGCTCTTC.